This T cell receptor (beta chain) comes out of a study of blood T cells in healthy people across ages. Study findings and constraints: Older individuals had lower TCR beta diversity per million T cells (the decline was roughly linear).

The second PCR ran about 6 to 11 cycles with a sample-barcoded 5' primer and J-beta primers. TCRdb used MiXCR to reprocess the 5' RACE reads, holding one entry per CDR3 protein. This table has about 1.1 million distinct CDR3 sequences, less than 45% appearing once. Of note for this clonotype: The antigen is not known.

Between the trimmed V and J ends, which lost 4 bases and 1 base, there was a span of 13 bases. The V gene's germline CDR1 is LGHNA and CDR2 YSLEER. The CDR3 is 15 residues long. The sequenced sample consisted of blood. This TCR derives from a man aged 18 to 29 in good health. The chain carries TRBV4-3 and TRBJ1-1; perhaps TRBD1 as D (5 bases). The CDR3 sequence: CASSRGAGTNTEAFF. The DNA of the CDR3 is TGCGCCAGCAGCCGAGGGGCGGGGACGAACACTGAAGCTTTCTTT.